The entry below describes one T cell receptor (beta chain). This clonotype was detected a few times. The antigen it recognizes is unknown. Per-base quality was not reported, and no clone a single base away is much larger than it. Sequencing instrument: Illumina HiSeq 2500. TCR beta libraries were prepared by quantitative 5'-RACE with molecular barcodes. Processing in the source paper ran as follows. Disease-linked TCR variants were identified with a new computational method built on a probabilistic model of VDJ rearrangement. Using fastp at Q25 and MiXCR, TCRdb reprocessed the public reads and kept productive beta chains. Each entry is one CDR3 protein sequence, shown with its most common DNA and genes. These V and J calls derive from TCRdb rather than the authors' analysis. The sample includes about 140,000 distinct CDR3 sequences, with more than 7% observed a single time. Together, the top ten hold about 7.3% of the sample.

The sample belongs to a study of CD8 T cells in ankylosing spondylitis (dated by TCRdb to about 2017). Describing the broader study: The study profiled T cell receptor beta repertoires in healthy donors and ankylosing spondylitis patients to find disease-linked TCR variants. The whole study cohort included 108 healthy donors and about two dozen ankylosing spondylitis patients. Peripheral blood samples were taken, and synovial fluid was additionally collected from ankylosing spondylitis patients. Overall results and qualifications from the work: The disease-linked clones had a CD8+ phenotype and were found at relatively low frequencies in peripheral blood. A TCR beta motif made up of 7 to 9 highly homologous amino acid variants appeared to be characteristic of blood from ankylosing spondylitis patients. Some motif variants had previously been reported in the synovial fluid and blood of reactive arthritis patients, which suggests shared mechanisms of disease initiation. The disease-linked clones were reported to be significantly enriched in matched synovial fluid samples from ankylosing spondylitis patients.

Synovial fluid samples were paired with blood samples taken from the same ankylosing spondylitis patients. The CDR3 runs 15 residues from the cysteine to the phenylalanine. Only CDR3 DNA is held: 45 bases, read in frame from base 1. According to the germline V gene, CDR1 reads SGHVS and CDR2 reads FQNEAQ. A distance of 14 bases separates the germline ends of V and J, which lose 5 bases and 1 base respectively. This TCR came from a male donor with ankylosing spondylitis. Input material: synovial fluid, either unsorted or a sorted T cell fraction (not recorded which). The chain employs TRBV7-8 and TRBJ1-1; too little of a D gene remains to name it. The CDR3 reads as follows: CASSRSDVPNTEAFF. The DNA sequence is as follows: TGTGCCAGCAGCAGGTCGGACGTCCCGAACACTGAAGCTTTCTTT.